This TCR beta chain was identified in a study of blood T cell repertoires in COVID-19. Study as a whole: The analysed material was cDNA or gDNA that came from T cells, B-cell-depleted T cells, or PBMCs.

This CDR3 has 13 residues. The V gene end was trimmed by 0 bases and the J gene end by 11 bases; junction bases not matched to a gene: 6. CDR1 MGHRA and CDR2 YSYEKL come from the germline V gene. The data were produced by immunoSEQ multiplex PCR, yet TCRdb's version contains in-frame clones alone and is incomplete. Here the sample spans tens of thousands of clones, about four fifths being singletons. This chain links TRBV4-1 with TRBJ1-1; TRBD1 matches 7 bases. This TCR came from a woman aged 60 to 75 with acute or convalescent COVID-19. The sequencing sample was made of peripheral blood. The CDR3 DNA is TGCGCCAGCAGCCAAGACCACGACAGGGTTGCTTTCTTT. Protein: CASSQDHDRVAFF.